This T cell receptor (delta chain) was found in a study of Vδ1+ human thymocytes. This clone was seen only a few times. Its target is unknown. Study-level findings and limits: Highly polyclonal TRG and TRD repertoires with Gaussian CDR3 length distributions appeared in thymus.

Sequences come from RNA converted to cDNA by reverse transcription. CDR3 amplicons came from multiplex PCR with pooled V-gene forward and constant-region reverse primers. TCRdb repeated clone calling on the multiplex PCR reads with CATT. This table holds just under 55,000 delta-chain clones, around 15% found once. There are 16 residues in the CDR3. CDR1 is TSWWSYY, CDR2 QGS, per germline. The V end was cut by 2 bases, the J end by 7 bases, with 20 bases between. Material for sequencing was Vdelta1+ gamma-delta thymocytes from the thymus. Subset: FACS-sorted CD3+ TCRalphabeta- TCRVdelta1+ TCRVdelta2- thymocytes. The chain is built from TRDV1 and TRDJ1; D possibly matches TRDD2 or TRDD3 (5 bases each). The source is a boy younger than two who had congenital heart surgery. In DNA, the CDR3 is TGTGCTCTTGGGGAATGCCCTACGTATCAGGGGGTTAAACTCATCTTT. It specifies CALGECPTYQGVKLIF.